These T cell receptor beta chains were read from a single sample in a study of OX40 agonist ivuxolimab in advanced cancers. Only in-frame clones appear in the TCRdb table, and some are missing; sequencing was by immunoSEQ multiplex PCR. The table includes 82,000 or so clones, 92% detected once. The specimen comprised CD4+ or CD8+ T cells sorted from blood, sampled in a trial of the OX40 agonist ivuxolimab. Source of these receptors: an adult with an advanced solid tumor such as melanoma, head and neck, liver or kidney cancer. CDR3s include the opening cysteine and the closing phenylalanine or tryptophan. Fields, in order: CDR3 protein, CDR3 DNA, V gene, J gene, clone size, D gene. A D gene is named only where the DNA matches it firmly. Clone sizes are given selectively: once, few, many, or a class where the clone is expanded.

cdr3_aa: CASSPGVRTGELFF
cdr3_nt: TGTGCCAGCAGTCCCGGGGTTAGGACCGGGGAGCTGTTTTTT
v_call: TRBV6-4
j_call: TRBJ2-2
clone_size: -
d_call: -

cdr3_aa: CASRPWGVAGGQETQYF
cdr3_nt: TGCGCCAGCAGGCCATGGGGTGTGGCGGGAGGCCAAGAGACCCAGTACTTC
v_call: TRBV5-1
j_call: TRBJ2-5
clone_size: once
d_call: TRBD2

cdr3_aa: CASSYSLGRGGYGYTF
cdr3_nt: TGTGCCAGCAGTTACTCGTTGGGAAGGGGAGGCTATGGCTACACCTTC
v_call: TRBV6-5
j_call: TRBJ1-2
clone_size: -
d_call: -

cdr3_aa: CASSSRGDQGALGYTF
cdr3_nt: TGTGCCAGCAGCTCGAGGGGGGACCAGGGGGCGCTAGGCTACACCTTC
v_call: TRBV7-9
j_call: TRBJ1-2
clone_size: -
d_call: TRBD1

cdr3_aa: CASSVDTVTYHEQYF
cdr3_nt: TGTGCCAGCAGCGTCGACACAGTTACTTACCACGAGCAGTACTTC
v_call: TRBV7-9
j_call: TRBJ2-7
clone_size: -
d_call: -

cdr3_aa: CASSEGPNLNQPQHF
cdr3_nt: TGTGCCAGCAGTGAAGGGCCCAACCTCAATCAGCCCCAGCATTTT
v_call: TRBV6-1
j_call: TRBJ1-5
clone_size: -
d_call: -

cdr3_aa: CASSSTVNTEAFF
cdr3_nt: TGTGCCAGTAGTTCTACAGTGAACACTGAAGCTTTCTTT
v_call: TRBV19
j_call: TRBJ1-1
clone_size: few
d_call: -

cdr3_aa: CASSPNGVAAQETQYF
cdr3_nt: TGTGCCAGCAGCCCCAACGGTGTGGCGGCACAAGAGACCCAGTACTTC
v_call: TRBV7-9
j_call: TRBJ2-5
clone_size: -
d_call: -

cdr3_aa: CASNVAGSYEQYF
cdr3_nt: TGTGCCAGCAATGTGGCGGGCTCCTACGAGCAGTACTTC
v_call: TRBV25-1
j_call: TRBJ2-7
clone_size: -
d_call: -

cdr3_aa: CASSIIFAGRSNEQFF
cdr3_nt: TGTGCCAGTAGTATAATTTTCGCGGGAAGGTCCAATGAGCAGTTCTTC
v_call: TRBV19
j_call: TRBJ2-1
clone_size: -
d_call: -

cdr3_aa: CASSIGTGSYEQYF
cdr3_nt: TGTGCCAGTAGTATCGGGACAGGGTCGTACGAGCAGTACTTC
v_call: TRBV19
j_call: TRBJ2-7
clone_size: -
d_call: TRBD1

cdr3_aa: CASSSQGVRPDTQYF
cdr3_nt: TGTGCCAGCAGTTCTCAGGGCGTCCGGCCAGATACGCAGTATTTT
v_call: TRBV6-5
j_call: TRBJ2-3
clone_size: -
d_call: -

cdr3_aa: CAWSPKDRVGTDTQYF
cdr3_nt: TGTGCCTGGAGTCCAAAGGACAGGGTAGGCACAGATACGCAGTATTTT
v_call: TRBV30
j_call: TRBJ2-3
clone_size: -
d_call: TRBD1

cdr3_aa: CASSEWAAVNTEAFF
cdr3_nt: TGCGCCAGCAGTGAGTGGGCAGCAGTCAACACTGAAGCTTTCTTT
v_call: TRBV10-2
j_call: TRBJ1-1
clone_size: few
d_call: -

cdr3_aa: CASSLALGQGGVTGELFF
cdr3_nt: TGTGCTAGCAGCCTCGCCCTCGGACAGGGAGGTGTAACCGGGGAGCTGTTTTTT
v_call: TRBV7-7
j_call: TRBJ2-2
clone_size: -
d_call: TRBD1

cdr3_aa: CASRHSGTRADTQYF
cdr3_nt: TGTGCCAGCCGCCATTCCGGGACTAGAGCAGATACGCAGTATTTT
v_call: TRBV28
j_call: TRBJ2-3
clone_size: -
d_call: TRBD2

cdr3_aa: CASSSTSGERTDTQYF
cdr3_nt: TGTGCCAGTAGTTCGACTAGCGGAGAGCGCACAGATACGCAGTATTTT
v_call: TRBV19
j_call: TRBJ2-3
clone_size: -
d_call: TRBD2

cdr3_aa: CASSLGVGEKETQYF
cdr3_nt: TGCGCCAGCAGCTTGGGGGTCGGCGAGAAAGAGACCCAGTACTTC
v_call: TRBV5-1
j_call: TRBJ2-5
clone_size: -
d_call: -

cdr3_aa: CASSSQTWTGGSDTQYF
cdr3_nt: TGCGCCAGCAGCTCCCAAACCTGGACAGGGGGCTCAGATACGCAGTATTTT
v_call: TRBV5-1
j_call: TRBJ2-3
clone_size: -
d_call: TRBD1